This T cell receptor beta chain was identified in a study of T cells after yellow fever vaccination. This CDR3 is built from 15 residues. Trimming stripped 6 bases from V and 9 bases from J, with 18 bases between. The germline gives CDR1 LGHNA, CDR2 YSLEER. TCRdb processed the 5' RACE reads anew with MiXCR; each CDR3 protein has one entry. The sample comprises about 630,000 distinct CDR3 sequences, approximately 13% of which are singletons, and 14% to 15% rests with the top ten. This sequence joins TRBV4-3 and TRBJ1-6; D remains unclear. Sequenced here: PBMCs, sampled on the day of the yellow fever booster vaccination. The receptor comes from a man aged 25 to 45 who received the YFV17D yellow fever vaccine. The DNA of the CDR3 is TGCGCCAGCAGTCTCGGGCTTCGGGAGGGTTCACCCCTCCACTTT. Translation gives CASSLGLREGSPLHF.